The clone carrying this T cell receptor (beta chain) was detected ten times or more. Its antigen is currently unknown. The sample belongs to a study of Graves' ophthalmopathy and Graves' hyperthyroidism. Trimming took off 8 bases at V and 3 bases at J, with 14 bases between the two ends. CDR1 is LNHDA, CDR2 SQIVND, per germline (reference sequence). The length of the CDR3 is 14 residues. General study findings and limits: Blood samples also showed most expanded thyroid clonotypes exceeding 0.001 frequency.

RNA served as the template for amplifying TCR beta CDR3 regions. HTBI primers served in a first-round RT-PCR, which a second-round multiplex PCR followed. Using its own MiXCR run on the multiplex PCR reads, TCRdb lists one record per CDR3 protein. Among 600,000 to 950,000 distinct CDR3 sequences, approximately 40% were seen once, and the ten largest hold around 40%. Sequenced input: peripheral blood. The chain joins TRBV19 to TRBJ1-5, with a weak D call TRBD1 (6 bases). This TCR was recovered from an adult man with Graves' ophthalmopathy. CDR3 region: CASSRQAFNQPQHF. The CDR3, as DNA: TGTGCCAGTTCCAGACAGGCCTTCAATCAGCCCCAGCATTTT.